These 13 T cell receptor beta chains share one sample of origin, sequenced in a study of T cells after yellow fever vaccination. TCRdb re-called the 5' RACE reads with MiXCR, one entry per CDR3 protein. This repertoire shows approximately 93,000 distinct CDR3 sequences, around 5.5% found once; its top ten account for just over 40%. This specimen consisted of CD8+ T cells sorted from PBMCs, obtained 10 days after the yellow fever booster vaccination. The receptors shown here come from a man aged 18 to 29 who received the YFV17D yellow fever vaccine.

This clonotype came up a few times. The V and J genes are TRBV7-3 and TRBJ2-3; D may be TRBD2 (7 bases). The CDR3 consists of 13 residues. The V end lost 5 bases, the J end lost 4 bases, and 10 bases lay between the germline ends. Germline V CDR1 and CDR2: SGHTA, FQGTGA. The CDR3 DNA sequence: TGTGCCAGCAGCCACGGGGGGCCAGATACGCAGTATTTT. Protein sequence: CASSHGGPDTQYF.

This clonotype was detected a few times. The chain couples TRBV7-9 to TRBJ2-7; 10 bases match TRBD1. The CDR3 sequence is 14 residues long. Germline values: CDR1 SEHNR, CDR2 FQNEAQ (reference sequence). V lost 5 bases to trimming and J lost 4 bases; unmatched junction nucleotides: 5. Here the CDR3 reads CASSMGDRGYEQYF. The CDR3 DNA reads TGTGCCAGCAGCATGGGGGACAGGGGATACGAGCAGTACTTC.

In its sample, this clonotype was seen a few times. The V call is TRBV4-1, the J call TRBJ1-1; a possible D gene is TRBD1 (5 bases). The germline CDR1 and CDR2 sequences are MGHRA and YSYEKL. The CDR3 sequence is 16 residues long. With 4 bases removed from V and 3 bases from J, the gap between germline ends came to 18 bases. CDR3 coding DNA: TGCGCCAGCAGCCCAGTAGCGGGGGAGGGGTACACTGAAGCTTTCTTT. Protein sequence: CASSPVAGEGYTEAFF.

This clonotype was detected a few times. The V and J genes are TRBV12-3 or TRBV12-4 and TRBJ2-2; D is tentatively TRBD1 or TRBD2 (5 bases each). This CDR3 is 15 amino acids long. Trimming took 3 bases from V and 4 from J, leaving 12 bases between them. The CDR3 here is CASSLSRESTGELFF. The CDR3 region has the DNA TGTGCCAGCAGTTTGTCCAGGGAGTCCACCGGGGAGCTGTTTTTT.

This clonotype was detected a few times. This rearrangement joins TRBV28 to TRBJ1-1, with 7 positions matching TRBD1. This CDR3 spans 17 amino acids. CDR1 and CDR2 (germline): MDHEN, SYDVKM. V shed 5 bases and J 11 bases; nucleotides not matched to a gene: 23. This CDR3 is CASSPTPLKQGRWVAFF. The CDR3 region has the DNA TGTGCCAGCAGTCCTACGCCCCTAAAACAGGGGCGTTGGGTGGCTTTCTTT.

CDR3 amino acids: CASSQGGAGGSDTQYF. CDR3 bases: TGCGCCAGCAGCCAAGGGGGAGCGGGGGGGTCAGATACGCAGTATTTT. This rearrangement joins TRBV4-1 to TRBJ2-3; 10 bases are a match to TRBD2. The CDR3 length is 16 residues. Germline V CDR1 and CDR2: MGHRA, YSYEKL. Trimming cost V 1 base and J 4 bases; bases outside gene matches: 5.

This chain links TRBV28 with TRBJ2-1; D gene ambiguous. With 3 bases removed from V and 2 bases from J, the gap between germline ends came to 11 bases. Germline CDR1 reads MDHEN; CDR2 reads SYDVKM. CDR3 size: 15 residues. The CDR3 reads CASSFNDGAYNEQFF. CDR3 nucleotide sequence: TGTGCCAGCAGTTTTAACGACGGAGCCTACAATGAGCAGTTCTTC.

This clonotype turned up a few times. The CDR3 DNA follows: TGTGCCAGCAGGCCCGGACTGGGTCGAACTGAGGATGAGCAGTTCTTC. Protein product: CASRPGLGRTEDEQFF. The chain recombines TRBV12-3 or TRBV12-4 with TRBJ2-1; tentative D call: TRBD2 (5 bases). V lost 6 bases to trimming and J lost 8 bases, with 23 bases between them. There are 16 residues in the CDR3.

This clonotype was recorded a few times. The rearrangement links TRBV27 to TRBJ1-2; D is unresolved. Germline V CDR1 and CDR2: MNHEY, SMNVEV (reference sequence). CDR3 length: 14 amino acids. V dropped 4 bases and J dropped 1 base, with 10 bases sitting between them. The DNA for the CDR3 is TGTGCCAGCAGTTCGTCGGCTAATAACTATGGCTACACCTTC. This codes for CASSSSANNYGYTF.

There are a few counts of this clonotype. The V gene is TRBV6-5, the J gene TRBJ1-1; D uncertain. Deletions cut 10 bases from V and 5 bases from J, with 17 bases between. CDR3 length equals 13 residues. The germline V gene encodes CDR1 MNHEY and CDR2 SVGAGI. The CDR3, as DNA: TGTGCCACCTCATCGTTCGGGGTGACTGAAGCTTTCTTT. This translates into CATSSFGVTEAFF.

V is TRBV5-1 and J is TRBJ2-1; 10 nucleotides align to TRBD1. Germline values: CDR1 SGHRS, CDR2 YFSETQ. Unmatched junction bases numbered 8, after V lost 4 bases and J lost 4 bases. CDR3 length: 16 amino acids. This CDR3 reads CASSAVSGQGYNEQFF. The CDR3 DNA is TGCGCCAGCAGCGCCGTTTCGGGACAGGGGTACAATGAGCAGTTCTTC.

This clonotype was seen a handful of times. The chain is built from TRBV19 and TRBJ1-1; TRBD1 agrees at 9 bases. There are 14 residues in the CDR3. V gave up 8 bases and J gave up 1 base; unmatched junction bases: 5. Per germline, CDR1 LNHDA and CDR2 SQIVND (reference sequence). The CDR3 DNA is TGTGCCAGTGAACCGGGACAGGGGAACACTGAAGCTTTCTTT. Encoded protein: CASEPGQGNTEAFF.

Only a few counts were recorded for this clonotype. CDR3 region: CASSPVSESTDTQYF. The CDR3 DNA sequence: TGTGCCAGCAGCCCGGTTAGTGAGAGCACAGATACGCAGTATTTT. The rearrangement uses TRBV3-1 and TRBJ2-3; D is unclear. Germline CDR1 and CDR2: LGHDT and YNNKEL (reference sequence). Trimming removed 4 bases from V and 0 bases from J, with 11 bases in between. This CDR3 is built from 15 residues.